Each of the 19 T cell receptor beta chains below was sequenced from the same sample in a study of blood T cells in healthy people across ages. Through a sample-barcoded 5' primer and a J-beta primer mix, a second PCR was run for roughly 7 to 12 cycles. TCRdb called the 5' RACE reads again in MiXCR, with one record for every CDR3 protein. The data contain about a million distinct CDR3 sequences, about two fifths of them seen just once; the ten biggest clones take up over 10%. Sequenced input: blood. These TCRs come from a man younger than 35 in good health.

In its sample, this clonotype was seen a few times. The chain carries TRBV6-1 and TRBJ2-7; the D gene could be TRBD1 or TRBD2 (5 bases each). Germline V gene sequence: CDR1 MNHNS, CDR2 SASEGT. V lost 7 bases and J 1 base, leaving 17 bases between the germline ends. The CDR3 sequence is 15 residues long. The chain's CDR3 is CASNPGTEISYEQYF. CDR3 nucleotides: TGTGCCAGCAACCCCGGGACCGAGATTTCCTACGAGCAGTACTTC.

The table lists this clonotype with a count of one. This CDR3 is CSASVVAGGFGEQFF. Written as DNA, the CDR3 is TGCAGTGCTAGTGTTGTGGCAGGGGGCTTTGGGGAGCAGTTCTTC. J is TRBJ2-1 and V is TRBV20-1, with 8 bases matching TRBD1. Germline-derived CDR1 and CDR2 are DFQATT and SNEGSKA (reference sequence). J was trimmed by 10 bases and V by 3 bases; bases with no gene match: 14. CDR3 length: 15 residues.

This clonotype was counted between two and nine times. The chain employs TRBV9 and TRBJ2-1; D may be TRBD2 (6 bases). The V end was cut by 0 bases, the J end by 0 bases, with 22 bases between. CDR1 is SGDLS and CDR2 is YYNGEE in the germline V gene. This CDR3 spans 20 amino acids. As DNA, the CDR3 is TGTGCCAGCAGCGTAGAGGCCGGACTATCTTCTCTGAGCTCCTACAATGAGCAGTTCTTC. Translated: CASSVEAGLSSLSSYNEQFF. Full variable domain (rest looked up from reference TRBV9 and TRBJ2-1): DSGVTQTPKHLITATGQRVTLRCSPRSGDLSVYWYQQSLDQGLQFLIQYYNGEERAKGNILERFSAQQFPDLHSELNLSSLELGDSALYFCASSVEAGLSSLSSYNEQFFGPGTRLTVL.

This clonotype was observed a single time. V gene TRBV28 combines with J gene TRBJ1-2; D possibly corresponds to TRBD1 (5 bases). The germline V and J ends were trimmed by 5 bases and 2 bases, with 12 bases remaining between them. Germline lookup yields CDR1 MDHEN and CDR2 SYDVKM. CDR3 length: 14 amino acids. This CDR3 reads CASSAGIWNYGYTF. CDR3 DNA: TGTGCCAGCAGTGCAGGGATCTGGAACTATGGCTACACCTTC.

Concerning this clonotype: A much larger clonotype is one base distant, so this may be a read error. V and J are TRBV4-3 and TRBJ2-1, with 7 nucleotides matching TRBD2. The DNA end is a closer match to TRBJ2-7, so the J assignment may be wrong. CDR1 is LGHNA, CDR2 YSLEER, per germline. This CDR3 has 15 residues. The CDR3 sequence is CASVREAGSYNEQYF. Here the CDR3 DNA reads TGCGCCAGCGTTCGGGAAGCGGGATCCTACAATGAGCAGTACTTC.

V gene TRBV10-3 combines with J gene TRBJ2-3; D is uncertain. The V gene lost 2 bases and the J gene lost 0 bases, with 18 bases spanning the gap. Germline assignment: CDR1 ENHRY and CDR2 SYGVKD. The CDR3 runs 18 residues. The DNA of the CDR3 is TGTGCCATCAGTGAGCCTCGGACGGAACAGCCAAGCACAGATACGCAGTATTTT. Translation gives CAISEPRTEQPSTDTQYF.

The table lists this clonotype with many counts. The rearrangement joins TRBV12-3 or TRBV12-4 to TRBJ1-2, with D perhaps TRBD1 (5 bases). The V end was cut by 3 bases, the J end by 5 bases, with 10 bases between. The CDR3 contains 13 residues. CDR3 amino acids: CASSFGREYGYTF. DNA for the CDR3: TGTGCCAGCAGTTTCGGCAGGGAGTATGGCTACACCTTC.

CDR3 coding DNA: TGTGCCAGCAGCCAAAGGTCCTCTGGAAACACCATATATTTT. Encoded protein: CASSQRSSGNTIYF. V and J are TRBV3-1 and TRBJ1-3; D not certain. The CDR3 is 14 amino acids. V lost 2 bases to trimming and J lost 0 bases, with 5 bases between them. The V gene's germline CDR1 is LGHDT and CDR2 YNNKEL (reference sequence).

At least ten counts were recorded for this clonotype. CDR3 sequence (DNA): TGTGCCAGCGGGACAGGCTCCTACGAGCAGTACTTC. It translates to CASGTGSYEQYF. The chain recombines TRBV6-2 or TRBV6-3 with TRBJ2-7; 8 nucleotides line up with TRBD1. V was clipped by 8 bases and J by 0 bases; unmatched bases: 0. The CDR3 consists of 12 residues. Germline CDR1 is MNHEY and CDR2 is SVGEGT.

This chain joins TRBV9 and TRBJ1-6; D remains ambiguous. Per germline, CDR1 SGDLS and CDR2 YYNGEE. With 2 bases removed from V and 6 bases from J, the gap between germline ends came to 21 bases. The CDR3 totals 18 residues. The CDR3 spells CASSVDLLEKTPNSPLHF. The CDR3 DNA reads TGTGCCAGCAGCGTTGATCTACTCGAAAAGACCCCTAATTCACCCCTCCACTTT.

The chain employs TRBV20-1 and TRBJ1-1; D gene ambiguous. This CDR3 contains 12 residues. Germline CDR1 DFQATT, CDR2 SNEGSKA (reference sequence). V shed 2 bases and J shed 2 bases, with 6 bases lying between them. The CDR3 reads CSARISNTEAFF. The CDR3 region has the DNA TGCAGTGCTAGAATAAGCAACACTGAAGCTTTCTTT.

This chain's CDR3 is CASSQDPSGTGVQNYGYTF. CDR3 DNA sequence: TGCGCCAGCAGCCAAGATCCTTCGGGGACAGGGGTTCAAAACTATGGCTACACCTTC. The chain has TRBV4-3 and TRBJ1-2; 10 bases line up with TRBD1. J lost 2 bases, V lost 0 bases, and 12 bases had no gene match. There are 19 residues in the CDR3. Germline loops: CDR1 LGHNA, CDR2 YSLEER.

This clonotype was recorded once. This chain links TRBV28 with TRBJ1-5; possibly TRBD1 for D (6 bases). CDR1 is MDHEN and CDR2 is SYDVKM in the germline V gene. CDR3 size: 12 residues. The DNA of the CDR3 is TGTGGAGGGGGGAGTTGGAATCAGCCCCAGCATTTT. Translation gives CGGGSWNQPQHF.

The rearrangement uses TRBV6-2 or TRBV6-3 and TRBJ1-5; unclear D gene. Germline CDR1 reads MNHEY; CDR2 reads SVGEGT. V was clipped by 6 bases and J by 0 bases, with 12 bases between them. This CDR3 has 15 residues. CDR3 sequence reads: CASRVGPLSNQPQHF. CDR3 DNA sequence: TGTGCCAGCAGGGTGGGCCCCCTTAGCAATCAGCCCCAGCATTTT.

This chain uses TRBV4-1 with TRBJ1-2; possible D gene TRBD1, 6 bases. The length of the CDR3 is 15 residues. The germline V and J ends were trimmed by 5 bases and 2 bases, with 15 bases remaining between them. In germline, CDR1 is MGHRA, CDR2 YSYEKL. CDR3: CASSFFPTGNYGYTF. CDR3 nucleotides: TGCGCCAGCAGCTTTTTCCCTACAGGGAACTATGGCTACACCTTC.

Notes on this clonotype: Compared with germline, one end of the junction differs, possibly owing to a read error. The chain links TRBV28 to TRBJ2-7; D is uncertain. The CDR3 runs to 12 residues. Germline V lookup: CDR1 MDHEN, CDR2 SYDVKM. Here the CDR3 reads CASCLTPYEQYF. The CDR3 nucleotides read TGTGCCAGCTGTTTGACCCCCTACGAGCAGTACTTC.

This clonotype turned up a few times. This CDR3 reads CASSPRRVSVEAFF. The DNA for the CDR3 is TGCGCCAGCAGCCCCCGACGGGTCTCAGTAGAAGCTTTCTTT. This chain joins TRBV5-1 and TRBJ1-1; D uncertain. The CDR3 runs 14 residues. Germline V gives CDR1 SGHRS, CDR2 YFSETQ. The ends were cut back, 4 bases at V and 8 bases at J, with 18 bases in the middle.

V and J are TRBV6-2 or TRBV6-3 and TRBJ1-1; D uncertain. Germline V lookup: CDR1 MNHEY, CDR2 SVGEGT. This CDR3 comprises 13 residues. V was cut by 3 bases and J by 3 bases, with 8 bases left in between. This chain's CDR3 is CASSYNGYTEAFF. For the CDR3, the DNA is TGTGCCAGCAGTTATAATGGGTACACTGAAGCTTTCTTT.

Remarks on this clonotype: The junction shows a germline mismatch at one end, possibly a read error. The chain links TRBV6-5 to TRBJ2-5, with D maybe TRBD1 (6 bases). Germline V CDR1 and CDR2: MNHEY, SVGAGI. CDR3 length: 15 residues. This CDR3 reads CASSSSGTRQETQYF. The CDR3 nucleotides read TGCGCCAGCAGCTCCTCCGGGACACGCCAAGAGACCCAGTACTTC.